The 3 T cell receptor beta chains in this list originate from one sample, sequenced in a study of blood T cell repertoires in COVID-19 (dated by TCRdb to the early 2020s). Receptor libraries were prepared by the immunoSEQ multiplex PCR assay. TCRdb retrieved this table from immuneACCESS and kept in-frame rearrangements only. Not all clones are present; in checked studies, unresolved V genes account for under half, and no reason is known for the remainder. This sample holds more than 95,000 clones; 80% to 85% were observed only once. The ten largest clonotypes hold 30% to 45% of the sample. Sequenced sample: peripheral blood. The origin of the receptors is a man older than 75 with acute or convalescent COVID-19.

The V gene is TRBV28, the J gene TRBJ1-2, with D unclear. Germline V CDR1 and CDR2: MDHEN, SYDVKM. This CDR3 has 12 amino acids. V was clipped by 1 base and J by 4 bases, with 4 bases between them. The CDR3 nucleotides are TGTGCCAGCAGTTTATCGGTCTATGGCTACACCTTC. This translates into CASSLSVYGYTF.

V usage is TRBV10-2 and J usage is TRBJ2-1, with 15 bases lining up with TRBD2. Germline CDR1 and CDR2: WSHSY and SAAADI. After removal of 4 bases from V and 9 bases from J, the junction contained 10 bases not matched to a gene. The CDR3 has 17 residues. CDR3 nucleotides: TGCGCCAGCAGTGCCAGAGGACTAGCGGGAGGGAGTAGTGAGCAGTTCTTC. It translates to CASSARGLAGGSSEQFF.

Only a few counts were recorded for this clone. The chain uses TRBV6-5 and TRBJ2-5; 8 bases are a match to TRBD1. Germline CDR1 reads MNHEY; CDR2 reads SVGAGI. The CDR3 runs to 13 residues. Trimming took 7 bases from V and 9 from J; bases not matched to a gene: 10. The CDR3 DNA sequence: TGTGCCAGCAAGCCCCAGGGGGCGGAGGCCCAGTACTTC. Its protein product is CASKPQGAEAQYF.